The rows below give T cell receptor beta chains drawn from one sample of a study of T cell clusters in autoimmune cytopenias. TCRdb processed the multiplex PCR reads again and assigns one entry to each CDR3 protein, with no DNA. The sample totals about 7,400 distinct CDR3 sequences. The sequenced sample was peripheral blood. These TCRs come from a human donor with an autoimmune cytopenia or autoimmune hepatitis (not recorded which). CDR3s include the opening cysteine and the closing phenylalanine or tryptophan. Expanded clones get a size class; other rows say once, few or many, or leave the size out.

j_gene: TRBJ2-2; abundance: NA; v_gene: TRBV7-9; CDR3aa: CASSFSTSGANTGELFF
j_gene: TRBJ1-5; abundance: medium-sized; v_gene: TRBV6-5; CDR3aa: CASSYAGGLQPQHF
j_gene: TRBJ2-7; abundance: NA; v_gene: TRBV18; CDR3aa: CASSPPGQGIPAYEQYF
j_gene: TRBJ2-7; abundance: NA; v_gene: TRBV6-1; CDR3aa: CASSVDRGNYEQYF
j_gene: TRBJ2-1; abundance: medium-sized; v_gene: TRBV30; CDR3aa: CAWSVAGGNEQFF
j_gene: TRBJ2-2; abundance: NA; v_gene: TRBV24-1; CDR3aa: CATSSTTSVFTGELFF
j_gene: TRBJ2-7; abundance: NA; v_gene: TRBV20-1; CDR3aa: CSAREGTGAYEQYF
j_gene: TRBJ1-3; abundance: NA; v_gene: TRBV2; CDR3aa: CASRGTASSGNTIYF
j_gene: TRBJ1-4; abundance: NA; v_gene: TRBV2; CDR3aa: CASIRDRNEKLFF
j_gene: TRBJ2-3; abundance: NA; v_gene: TRBV7-2; CDR3aa: CASSMGLAGGDTQYF
j_gene: TRBJ2-7; abundance: medium-sized; v_gene: TRBV6-5; CDR3aa: CASSHQVSYEQYF
j_gene: TRBJ2-1; abundance: NA; v_gene: TRBV13; CDR3aa: CASSLVRTGGPSYNEQFF
j_gene: TRBJ2-1; abundance: NA; v_gene: TRBV5-1; CDR3aa: CASSLGGGTYNEQFF
j_gene: TRBJ1-1; abundance: NA; v_gene: TRBV7-9; CDR3aa: CASSLGQGPTEAFF
j_gene: TRBJ2-3; abundance: NA; v_gene: TRBV10-3; CDR3aa: CAISGGASSGVLRADTQYF
j_gene: TRBJ2-2; abundance: NA; v_gene: TRBV20-1; CDR3aa: CSARDPRGGTGELFF
j_gene: TRBJ2-5; abundance: medium-sized; v_gene: TRBV6-5; CDR3aa: CATQSTQQTQYF
j_gene: TRBJ2-2; abundance: NA; v_gene: TRBV5-5; CDR3aa: CASSPGQVSGNTGELFF
j_gene: TRBJ1-1; abundance: medium-sized; v_gene: TRBV7-2; CDR3aa: CASSLGGIVGVAFF
j_gene: TRBJ2-5; abundance: medium-sized; v_gene: TRBV29-1; CDR3aa: CSVAAGSYETQYF
j_gene: TRBJ2-2; abundance: NA; v_gene: TRBV25-1; CDR3aa: CASSEFGGELFF
j_gene: TRBJ2-1; abundance: NA; v_gene: TRBV7-7; CDR3aa: CASSLGTYNEQFF
j_gene: TRBJ2-7; abundance: medium-sized; v_gene: TRBV6-1; CDR3aa: CASWQAYEQYF
j_gene: TRBJ2-4; abundance: NA; v_gene: TRBV12-3/TRBV12-4; CDR3aa: CASSTLGGIDIQYF
j_gene: TRBJ2-5; abundance: NA; v_gene: TRBV5-1; CDR3aa: CASSLSSAGRQETQYF
j_gene: TRBJ2-1; abundance: NA; v_gene: TRBV7-9; CDR3aa: CASSPLRRGAGNEQFF
j_gene: TRBJ2-3; abundance: medium-sized; v_gene: TRBV20-1; CDR3aa: CSARSGHGITDTQYF
j_gene: TRBJ1-5; abundance: medium-sized; v_gene: TRBV6-1; CDR3aa: CASSDGEGSNQPQHF
j_gene: TRBJ1-3; abundance: NA; v_gene: TRBV12-3/TRBV12-4; CDR3aa: CASSLLPGKTIYF
j_gene: TRBJ1-4; abundance: NA; v_gene: TRBV5-4; CDR3aa: CASSQRQGATNEKLFF
j_gene: TRBJ1-2; abundance: NA; v_gene: TRBV10-3; CDR3aa: CAISELAGENGYTF